The next 22 T cell receptor beta chains were all read from a single sample in a study of beta chain features in type 1 diabetes (dated by TCRdb to the late 2010s). General findings and caveats noted by the study authors: In all four CD4+ subsets, TCRB CDR3 length was moderately but significantly shorter in type 1 diabetes patients.

What these receptors recognize is not known. The library was obtained by the immunoSEQ multiplex PCR assay. The entire amount of isolated RNA was reverse transcribed using the High Capacity cDNA Reverse Transcription Kit, so the sequenced TCRB transcripts were expressed ones. The immuneACCESS repertoire file appears here via TCRdb, limited to in-frame rearrangements. These files lack a portion of the clones; in checked studies, under half of the deficit traces to unresolved V genes, and the cause of the others is not known. The sample table holds some 700,000 clones, of which roughly 13% were seen once. Together, the top ten hold approximately 0.02% of the sample. Sequenced: naive CD4+ T cells from blood. The sample's cell subset or site label, decoded: true naive CD4+ T cells. These receptors were obtained from a man between 18 and 29 years old with type 1 diabetes.

In its sample, this clone was seen a few times. V usage is TRBV6-6 and J usage is TRBJ2-5, with 8 bases identical to TRBD1. The CDR3 has 16 amino acids. Per germline, CDR1 MNHNY and CDR2 SVGAGI (reference sequence). V gave up 2 bases and J gave up 4 bases; unmatched junction bases: 9. The CDR3 DNA is TGTGCCAGCAGTTACCCTATACGCCAGGGGGCAGAGACCCAGTACTTC. Translating it yields CASSYPIRQGAETQYF.

The chain carries TRBV30 and TRBJ2-7; TRBD1 is a possible D gene (5 bases). The V gene lost 0 bases and the J gene lost 1 base, with 13 bases spanning the gap. This CDR3 is built from 15 residues. Germline V gives CDR1 GTSNPN, CDR2 SVGIG (reference sequence). In nucleotides, the CDR3 is TGTGCCTGGAGTGTACGCAGGGTCCTTTCCTACGAGCAGTACTTC. This encodes CAWSVRRVLSYEQYF.

This clone was detected a few times. This rearrangement joins TRBV28 to TRBJ2-1; maybe TRBD1 (6 bases). Germline V gene lookup returns CDR1 MDHEN and CDR2 SYDVKM. This CDR3 is built from 14 residues. The ends were cut back, 5 bases at V and 6 bases at J, with 14 bases in the middle. CDR3 DNA sequence: TGTGCCAGCAGTACCCGGACAGTCCGCAATGAGCAGTTCTTC. As protein: CASSTRTVRNEQFF.

This clone came up a few times. The V call is TRBV2, the J call TRBJ2-5, with 10 bases lining up with TRBD2. CDR1 and CDR2 from the germline V gene are SNHLY and FYNNEI. The V gene end was trimmed by 5 bases and the J gene end by 5 bases; junction bases not matched to a gene: 14. The CDR3 length is 17 residues. The CDR3 DNA reads TGTGCCAGCAGTCCTGGTCTAGCGGGGGCCTCGGAGGAGACCCAGTACTTC. Translating gives CASSPGLAGASEETQYF.

The chain carries TRBV5-4 and TRBJ2-1; no clear D. CDR1 and CDR2 from the germline V gene are SGHNT and YYREEE (reference sequence). Between the trimmed V and J ends, which lost 4 bases and 1 base, there was a span of 9 bases. The CDR3 loop spans 14 amino acids. The CDR3 sequence: CASSPLGSYNEQFF. CDR3 nucleotide sequence: TGTGCCAGCAGCCCCTTAGGGTCCTACAATGAGCAGTTCTTC. Full variable domain (missing parts from reference TRBV5-4 and TRBJ2-1): ETGVTQSPTHLIKTRGQQVTLRCSSQSGHNTVSWYQQALGQGPQFIFQYYREEENGRGNFPPRFSGLQFPNYSSELNVNALELDDSALYLCASSPLGSYNEQFFGPGTRLTVL.

This clone appeared a few times. The rearrangement joins TRBV14 to TRBJ1-2, with D possibly matching TRBD1 (6 bases). The germline V gene has CDR1 SGHDN and CDR2 FVKESK. V was clipped by 5 bases and J by 8 bases, with 15 bases between them. The CDR3 runs 13 residues. In nucleotides, the CDR3 is TGTGCCAGCAGCTCTAGGACAGCGGAGGGCTACACCTTC. Translation gives CASSSRTAEGYTF.

V and J are TRBV30 and TRBJ1-5, with 10 bases matching TRBD1. With V trimmed by 0 bases and J by 0 bases, 8 bases remained unmatched. From germline, CDR1 is GTSNPN and CDR2 SVGIG (reference sequence). CDR3 length: 18 residues. In DNA, the CDR3 is TGTGCCTGGAGTGTGTTTCGCGACAGGGGGCATAGCAATCAGCCCCAGCATTTT. It is translated as CAWSVFRDRGHSNQPQHF.

The chain is built from TRBV27 and TRBJ1-5, with D uncertain. The CDR3 covers 15 residues. With 3 bases removed from V and 0 bases from J, the gap between germline ends came to 9 bases. Looked up from germline, CDR1 is MNHEY and CDR2 is SMNVEV (reference sequence). The CDR3 protein is CASSFSTDSNQPQHF. The CDR3 nucleotides read TGTGCCAGCAGTTTCTCTACAGATAGCAATCAGCCCCAGCATTTT.

This rearrangement joins TRBV6-6 to TRBJ2-4; no firm D call. Germline-derived CDR1 and CDR2 are MNHNY and SVGAGI (reference sequence). This CDR3 comprises 12 residues. Trimming stripped 10 bases from V and 9 bases from J, with 16 bases between. In DNA, the CDR3 is TGTGCCACTTCGTTACCGCGAACCATTCAGTACTTC. Its protein is CATSLPRTIQYF.

The chain recombines TRBV29-1 with TRBJ1-2; D unresolved. The CDR3 spans 16 residues. CDR1 is SQVTM and CDR2 is ANQGSEA in the germline V gene. The V and J ends lost 4 bases and 8 bases respectively, with 26 bases between them. DNA for the CDR3: TGCAGCGTTGCCACCGGGCCGCTTGACCGTACCCAGGGCTACACCTTC. Protein: CSVATGPLDRTQGYTF.

The V call is TRBV9, the J call TRBJ1-3; D gene uncertain. V lost 4 bases and J lost 0, with 14 bases in between. The CDR3 has 16 amino acids. Looked up from germline, CDR1 is SGDLS and CDR2 is YYNGEE. The CDR3 here is CASSPRGPSSGNTIYF. The CDR3 region has the DNA TGTGCCAGCAGCCCACGAGGGCCGAGCTCTGGAAACACCATATATTTT.

This clone was picked up a small number of times. The sample holds other DNA sequences that translate to the same CDR3. CDR3 coding DNA: TGCAGTGCTAGAGCCGCCTACGAGCAGTACTTC. This gives the protein CSARAAYEQYF. The V call is TRBV20-1, the J call TRBJ2-7, with D hard to call. The length of the CDR3 is 11 residues. Germline V gene lookup returns CDR1 DFQATT and CDR2 SNEGSKA (reference sequence). The V and J ends lost 1 base and 2 bases respectively, with 3 bases between them.

This clone was counted between two and nine times. The chain carries TRBV19 and TRBJ2-7, with a possible D match to TRBD1 (5 bases). The germline CDR1 and CDR2 sequences are LNHDA and SQIVND (reference sequence). The germline V and J ends were trimmed by 7 bases and 6 bases, with 13 bases remaining between them. This CDR3 comprises 12 residues. The CDR3 DNA sequence: TGTGCCAGTAACTCTCAGGGTGGCGAGCAGTACTTC. This encodes CASNSQGGEQYF.

This clone was recorded a few times. The chain combines TRBV7-8 with TRBJ2-1, with D possibly matching TRBD2 (5 bases). From germline, CDR1 is SGHVS and CDR2 FQNEAQ. V was pared by 2 bases and J by 11 bases, with 16 bases between. This CDR3 has 14 amino acids. The CDR3: CASSLNPEGAKQFF. The DNA of the CDR3 is TGTGCCAGCAGCTTAAACCCCGAGGGCGCGAAGCAGTTCTTC.

The chain is built from TRBV18 and TRBJ2-1; 12 positions match TRBD2. The CDR3 is made up of 16 amino acids. Germline V lookup: CDR1 KGHSH, CDR2 LQKENI. V gave up 2 bases and J gave up 6 bases; unmatched junction bases: 5. This CDR3 is CASSPTSGGLSNEQFF. The CDR3 DNA follows: TGTGCCAGCTCACCAACTAGCGGGGGGCTTAGCAATGAGCAGTTCTTC.

This clone was counted between two and nine times. This sequence joins TRBV5-1 and TRBJ1-3, with 7 bases lining up with TRBD1. This CDR3 has 16 amino acids. Trimming took 4 bases from V and 0 from J; bases not matched to a gene: 7. Germline CDR1 SGHRS, CDR2 YFSETQ. The CDR3, as DNA: TGCGCCAGCAGCATCAGGGGGAGTAGCTCTGGAAACACCATATATTTT. Translating it yields CASSIRGSSSGNTIYF.

The genes are TRBV4-1 and TRBJ2-4, with 10 bases aligning to TRBD2. The length of the CDR3 is 19 residues. Trimming cost V 3 bases and J 0 bases; bases outside gene matches: 11. In germline, CDR1 is MGHRA, CDR2 YSYEKL. CDR3 nucleotides: TGCGCCAGCAGCCAGGGACTAGCGAGAAAACCTTTAGCCAAAAACATTCAGTACTTC. The encoded protein is CASSQGLARKPLAKNIQYF.

This chain uses TRBV7-9 with TRBJ2-4; 7 nucleotides align to TRBD1. This CDR3 comprises 13 residues. With V trimmed by 3 bases and J by 7 bases, 3 bases remained unmatched. Germline CDR1 is SEHNR and CDR2 is FQNEAQ (reference sequence). Here the CDR3 reads CASSFGTVNIQYF. The CDR3 DNA follows: TGTGCCAGCAGCTTCGGGACAGTCAACATTCAGTACTTC.

The sample holds a few counts of this clone. The rearrangement links TRBV6-5 to TRBJ2-5; D may be TRBD1 (5 bases). The germline V gene encodes CDR1 MNHEY and CDR2 SVGAGI. Trimming took 5 bases from V and 5 from J, leaving 15 bases between them. This CDR3 is 14 amino acids long. Here the CDR3 DNA reads TGTGCCAGCAGTAACTGGACATCACGGGAGACCCAGTACTTC. As protein: CASSNWTSRETQYF.

The V gene is TRBV19, the J gene TRBJ2-1; D is possibly TRBD1 (6 bases). The germline V gene has CDR1 LNHDA and CDR2 SQIVND (reference sequence). The length of the CDR3 is 15 residues. The ends were cut back, 3 bases at V and 0 bases at J, with 9 bases in the middle. CDR3 sequence (DNA): TGTGCCAGTAGTATGGGGGCCCACTCCTACAATGAGCAGTTCTTC. Protein: CASSMGAHSYNEQFF.

The gene calls are TRBV7-9 and TRBJ2-3; possible D gene TRBD1, 6 bases. Germline-derived CDR1 and CDR2 are SEHNR and FQNEAQ (reference sequence). The CDR3 covers 14 residues. V gave up 2 bases and J gave up 3 bases, with 9 bases separating them. The CDR3 sequence: CASSLTGLTDTQYF. In DNA, the CDR3 is TGTGCCAGCAGCTTAACAGGGTTGACAGATACGCAGTATTTT.

The J gene is TRBJ2-7, the V gene TRBV14; D not resolved. This CDR3 has 15 amino acids. From germline, CDR1 is SGHDN and CDR2 FVKESK. Trimming cost V 0 bases and J 0 bases, with 9 bases left between them. CDR3 in DNA: TGTGCCAGCAGCCAAGATCGGCTGAGCTCCTACGAGCAGTACTTC. Protein sequence: CASSQDRLSSYEQYF.